The 16 T cell receptor beta chains below come from one sample, sequenced in a study of PD-1 blockade in classical Hodgkin lymphoma. Repertoires were generated with immunoSEQ multiplex PCR, while TCRdb's copy carries only in-frame clones and drops some. The sample lists approximately 14,000 clones; around four fifths were seen once. Each of the patients experienced relapse following autologous stem cell transplantation, and their brentuximab vedotin exposure differed. The starting material was peripheral blood mononuclear cells (PBMCs), obtained before the second cycle of nivolumab. All receptors come from a human donor with classical Hodgkin lymphoma.

The V and J genes are TRBV25-1 and TRBJ1-5; D gene ambiguous. Between the trimmed V and J ends, which lost 0 bases and 2 bases, there was a span of 8 bases. CDR1 MGHDK and CDR2 SYGVNS come from the germline V gene. The CDR3 consists of 15 residues. Here the CDR3 DNA reads TGTGCCAGCAGTGAATATGGGTACGGCAATCAGCCCCAGCATTTT. Protein product: CASSEYGYGNQPQHF.

V gene TRBV5-1 combines with J gene TRBJ2-1; TRBD2 might be the D (5 bases). The V gene's germline CDR1 is SGHRS and CDR2 YFSETQ. Trimming took 4 bases from V and 0 from J, leaving 14 bases between them. The CDR3 totals 16 residues. CDR3 protein: CASSPDTRASYNEQFF. In DNA, the CDR3 is TGCGCCAGCAGCCCGGATACGAGGGCCTCCTACAATGAGCAGTTCTTC.

The V and J genes are TRBV7-8 and TRBJ2-3, with D possibly being TRBD2 (6 bases). This CDR3 region has 14 residues. Trimming left V 2 bases short and J 6 bases short, with 12 bases between. Germline lookup yields CDR1 SGHVS and CDR2 FQNEAQ. CDR3 coding DNA: TGTGCCAGCAGCTTACAGGAGGGGCCGGATACGCAGTATTTT. Protein sequence: CASSLQEGPDTQYF.

This chain uses TRBV28 with TRBJ1-2, with 7 bases lining up with TRBD1. The J segment lost 3 bases and the V segment lost 5 bases, leaving 27 bases of the junction unmatched. This CDR3 is 21 amino acids long. Looked up from germline, CDR1 is MDHEN and CDR2 is SYDVKM. In DNA, the CDR3 is TGTGCCAGCAGTCCCATTGGTGTGGCCCCGATTCGACGGGACAGTTACTATGGCTACACCTTC. Translated, it gives CASSPIGVAPIRRDSYYGYTF.

V gene TRBV5-1 combines with J gene TRBJ2-3; 10 bases agree with TRBD2. The CDR3 contains 16 residues. The trim removed 0 bases at V and 9 bases at J, leaving 10 bases unmatched. The germline gives CDR1 SGHRS, CDR2 YFSETQ. CDR3 nucleotides: TGCGCCAGCAGCTTGGCCGGGGCTAGCGGGGGTTTCACGCAGTATTTT. The encoded protein is CASSLAGASGGFTQYF.

This sequence joins TRBV13 and TRBJ2-1; D may correspond to TRBD1 or TRBD2 (5 bases each). Per germline, CDR1 PRHDT and CDR2 FYEKMQ (reference sequence). This CDR3 is 17 amino acids long. V was trimmed by 1 base and J by 7 bases, leaving 20 bases between them. CDR3 protein: CASSLEKGPPRENEQFF. The DNA for the CDR3 is TGTGCCAGCAGCTTAGAGAAGGGGCCCCCCAGGGAGAATGAGCAGTTCTTC.

J is TRBJ1-2 and V is TRBV5-4; D is perhaps TRBD1 (6 bases). CDR3 length: 13 residues. The V end lost 4 bases, the J end lost 5 bases, and 12 bases lay between the germline ends. The germline V gene has CDR1 SGHNT and CDR2 YYREEE (reference sequence). The CDR3 here is CASSQGGAYGYTF. The CDR3 DNA reads TGTGCCAGCAGCCAAGGGGGGGCGTATGGCTACACCTTC.

The V call is TRBV5-1, the J call TRBJ2-5; D is ambiguous. The DNA end is a closer match to TRBJ2-7, so the J assignment may be wrong. This CDR3 is 12 amino acids long. Looked up from germline, CDR1 is SGHRS and CDR2 is YFSETQ. The CDR3 here is CASSSSRYEQYF. The DNA of the CDR3 is TGCGCCAGCAGCTCCTCGCGCTACGAGCAGTACTTC.

The gene calls are TRBV7-9 and TRBJ2-3, with D perhaps matching TRBD2 (6 bases). This CDR3 region has 13 residues. Germline CDR1 is SEHNR and CDR2 is FQNEAQ (reference sequence). Trimming left V 4 bases short and J 5 bases short, with 10 bases between. Here the CDR3 reads CASSWGVVDTQYF. The CDR3 DNA reads TGTGCCAGCAGCTGGGGGGTTGTAGATACGCAGTATTTT.

This clone was observed a single time. The CDR3 protein is CASSLEPTSGNTIYF. DNA of the CDR3: TGCGCCAGCAGCCTAGAACCGACCTCTGGAAACACCATATATTTT. V usage is TRBV5-1 and J usage is TRBJ1-3; D gene unclear. This CDR3 comprises 15 residues. Germline V gives CDR1 SGHRS, CDR2 YFSETQ. The V gene lost 4 bases and the J gene lost 0 bases, with 11 bases spanning the gap.

In its sample, this clone is large. This sequence joins TRBV19 and TRBJ1-5; the D is unclear. The CDR3 runs to 12 residues. V gave up 8 bases and J gave up 0 bases, with 5 bases separating them. Looked up from germline, CDR1 is LNHDA and CDR2 is SQIVND (reference sequence). The CDR3 region is CASSFSNQPQHF. The CDR3 DNA reads as TGTGCCAGTTCCTTTAGCAATCAGCCCCAGCATTTT. Combining the CDR3 with reference TRBV19 and TRBJ1-5 gives the whole variable domain DGGITQSPKYLFRKEGQNVTLSCEQNLNHDAMYWYRQDPGQGLRLIYYSQIVNDFQKGDIAEGYSVSREKKESFPLTVTSAQKNPTAFYLCASSFSNQPQHFGDGTRLSIL.

The chain employs TRBV6-6 and TRBJ1-1; perhaps TRBD1 as D (6 bases). Germline V gives CDR1 MNHNY, CDR2 SVGAGI (reference sequence). The length of the CDR3 is 16 residues. Trimming stripped 11 bases from V and 1 base from J, with 23 bases between. The CDR3 spells CAGSAQRGGGNTEAFF. As DNA, the CDR3 is TGTGCCGGGTCCGCCCAAAGGGGGGGAGGGAACACTGAAGCTTTCTTT.

As DNA, the CDR3 is TGTGCCAGCAGTGAACGGGGACAGCTCAATCAGCCCCAGCATTTT. It specifies CASSERGQLNQPQHF. The chain couples TRBV25-1 to TRBJ1-5; 7 bases are shared with TRBD1. The CDR3 is made up of 15 amino acids. Per the germline V gene, CDR1 is MGHDK and CDR2 is SYGVNS. V was clipped by 2 bases and J by 3 bases; unmatched bases: 4.

The chain links TRBV10-3 to TRBJ2-7; tentatively, D is TRBD1 or TRBD2 (5 bases each). V lost 4 bases, J lost 6 bases, and 7 bases lay in between. The germline V gene has CDR1 ENHRY and CDR2 SYGVKD. The CDR3 runs 11 residues. CDR3 amino acids: CAISGGSEQYF. In DNA form, the CDR3 reads TGTGCCATCAGTGGGGGGAGCGAGCAGTACTTC.

The chain recombines TRBV14 with TRBJ2-7; D might be TRBD2 (7 bases). With 5 bases removed from V and 2 bases from J, the gap between germline ends came to 10 bases. The CDR3 has 13 amino acids. Germline V gives CDR1 SGHDN, CDR2 FVKESK. The CDR3 sequence: CASSRGGPYEQYF. Written as DNA, the CDR3 is TGTGCCAGCAGCAGGGGGGGGCCCTACGAGCAGTACTTC.

The rearrangement links TRBV7-2 to TRBJ1-2, with 7 bases matching TRBD1. The CDR3 runs to 15 residues. Germline lookup yields CDR1 SGHTA and CDR2 FQGNSA. Trimming removed 0 bases from V and 2 bases from J; junction bases left unmatched: 3. CDR3 bases: TGTGCCAGCAGCTTAGCAACGGGACAGAACTATGGCTACACCTTC. As protein: CASSLATGQNYGYTF. Using reference TRBV7-2 and TRBJ1-2 for the parts outside the CDR3, the full variable domain is GAGVSQSPSNKVTEKGKDVELRCDPISGHTALYWYRQSLGQGLEFLIYFQGNSAPDKSGLPSDRFSAERTGGSVSTLTIQRTQQEDSAVYLCASSLATGQNYGYTFGSGTRLTVV.